These 19 T cell receptor beta chains share one sample of origin, sequenced in a study of blood T cell repertoires in COVID-19. Generated by immunoSEQ multiplex PCR, the TCRdb table keeps only in-frame clones and is missing some. The table lists about 230,000 clones, around 84% of them singletons. The sequenced sample consisted of peripheral blood. The receptors originated from a man between 50 and 59 years old with COVID-19, enrolled during active disease.

The chain couples TRBV5-6 to TRBJ2-2, with 15 positions matching TRBD2. Trimming took 3 bases from V and 7 from J; bases not matched to a gene: 4. Germline CDR1 and CDR2: SGHDT and YYEEEE. There are 16 residues in the CDR3. CDR3 bases: TGTGCCAGCAGCTCCGGACTAGCGGGAGGGAACGGGGAGCTGTTTTTT. Encoded protein: CASSSGLAGGNGELFF. The whole variable domain, filled in from reference TRBV5-6 and TRBJ2-2, reads DAGVTQSPTHLIKTRGQQVTLRCSPKSGHDTVSWYQQALGQGPQFIFQYYEEEERQRGNFPDRFSGHQFPNYSSELNVNALLLGDSALYLCASSSGLAGGNGELFFGEGSRLTVL.

The V call is TRBV9, the J call TRBJ1-6; 9 bases agree with TRBD1. This CDR3 comprises 14 residues. With 5 bases clipped from V and 6 bases from J, the junction kept 3 bases outside the gene matches. Germline CDR1 reads SGDLS; CDR2 reads YYNGEE. For the CDR3, the DNA is TGTGCCAGCAGTCGACAGGGGGGTAATTCACCCCTCCACTTT. It encodes CASSRQGGNSPLHF.

This clone was observed once. V is TRBV6-5 and J is TRBJ1-2; weak D call: TRBD1 (5 bases). CDR3 size: 14 residues. The V and J ends lost 4 bases and 8 bases respectively, with 17 bases between them. Germline CDR1 and CDR2: MNHEY and SVGAGI. CDR3 in DNA: TGTGCCAGCAGTTCCCCGACAGCCTCAGGGGGCTACACCTTC. This gives the protein CASSSPTASGGYTF.

J is TRBJ2-3 and V is TRBV29-1, with 9 bases lining up with TRBD2. The CDR3 totals 14 residues. CDR1 SQVTM and CDR2 ANQGSEA come from the germline V gene. The V gene end was trimmed by 7 bases and the J gene end by 0 bases; junction bases not matched to a gene: 5. The CDR3 region has the DNA TGCAGCGCTGGGACTAGCAGTAGCACAGATACGCAGTATTTT. It specifies CSAGTSSSTDTQYF.

This clone has a handful of counts. This rearrangement joins TRBV7-9 to TRBJ1-4, with D unclear. The germline V and J ends were trimmed by 2 bases and 7 bases, with 17 bases remaining between them. Germline V CDR1 and CDR2: SEHNR, FQNEAQ (reference sequence). The CDR3 runs to 16 residues. CDR3 in DNA: TGTGCCAGCAGCTTACCCCAACTTGGCGGAGGTGAAAAACTGTTTTTT. It is translated as CASSLPQLGGGEKLFF.

The rearrangement links TRBV2 to TRBJ1-5; the D is unclear. CDR1 is SNHLY and CDR2 is FYNNEI in the germline V gene. V shed 2 bases and J shed 3 bases, with 11 bases lying between them. This CDR3 region has 15 residues. The CDR3 sequence is CASSEQQPLNQPQHF. The CDR3 nucleotides read TGTGCCAGCAGTGAACAACAGCCCCTCAATCAGCCCCAGCATTTT.

The gene calls are TRBV10-3 and TRBJ1-3, with 7 positions matching TRBD1. Unmatched junction bases numbered 4, after V lost 5 bases and J lost 0 bases. Germline lookup yields CDR1 ENHRY and CDR2 SYGVKD. The CDR3 sequence is 15 residues long. As DNA, the CDR3 is TGTGCCATCAGTCCCGACAGGGACTCTGGAAACACCATATATTTT. It codes for CAISPDRDSGNTIYF.

The J gene is TRBJ2-5, the V gene TRBV9; D may be TRBD2 (5 bases). Germline V gives CDR1 SGDLS, CDR2 YYNGEE. The CDR3 consists of 15 residues. V was cut by 4 bases and J by 5 bases, with 18 bases left in between. CDR3 residues: CASSPHEGVWETQYF. DNA of the CDR3: TGTGCCAGCAGCCCACACGAGGGCGTGTGGGAGACCCAGTACTTC.

J is TRBJ2-1 and V is TRBV3-1 (or the pseudogene TRBV3-2), with unresolved D. This CDR3 contains 11 residues. Germline V gene sequence: CDR1 LGHDT, CDR2 YNNKEL (reference sequence). The germline V and J ends were trimmed by 4 bases and 8 bases, with 6 bases remaining between them. The CDR3 bases are TGTGCCAGCAGCCTTCTTTATGAGCAGTTCTTC. Amino acids: CASSLLYEQFF.

As regards this clone: In the same sample, other DNA sequences code for this CDR3. The V and J genes are TRBV5-4 and TRBJ2-1, with TRBD1 identical over 9 bases. After removal of 3 bases from V and 2 bases from J, the junction contained 3 bases not matched to a gene. Germline V gene data show CDR1 as SGHNT and CDR2 as YYREEE (reference sequence). This CDR3 comprises 15 residues. The CDR3 region is CASSSGQGTYNEQFF. CDR3 in DNA: TGTGCCAGCAGCTCCGGACAGGGGACCTACAATGAGCAGTTCTTC. The full variable domain, in which reference TRBV5-4 and TRBJ2-1 provide the parts outside the CDR3, is ETGVTQSPTHLIKTRGQQVTLRCSSQSGHNTVSWYQQALGQGPQFIFQYYREEENGRGNFPPRFSGLQFPNYSSELNVNALELDDSALYLCASSSGQGTYNEQFFGPGTRLTVL.

This sequence joins TRBV14 and TRBJ1-2, with a weak D call TRBD1 (6 bases). The CDR3 loop spans 15 amino acids. Germline CDR1 is SGHDN and CDR2 is FVKESK. With 3 bases removed from V and 4 bases from J, the gap between germline ends came to 15 bases. CDR3 bases: TGTGCCAGCAGCCAGAGGAGCGGGGGCCTCTATGGCTACACCTTC. The encoded protein is CASSQRSGGLYGYTF.

This chain uses TRBV19 with TRBJ2-7; 7 nucleotides align to TRBD1. With V trimmed by 5 bases and J by 1 base, 8 bases remained unmatched. CDR1 and CDR2 (germline): LNHDA, SQIVND (reference sequence). This CDR3 has 15 amino acids. CDR3 coding DNA: TGTGCCAGTAGTGGGGGCCGACAGGGTTCCTACGAGCAGTACTTC. This codes for CASSGGRQGSYEQYF. Variable domain in full (rest from reference TRBV19 and TRBJ2-7): DGGITQSPKYLFRKEGQNVTLSCEQNLNHDAMYWYRQDPGQGLRLIYYSQIVNDFQKGDIAEGYSVSREKKESFPLTVTSAQKNPTAFYLCASSGGRQGSYEQYFGPGTRLTVT.

The rearrangement joins TRBV9 to TRBJ1-2, with D tentatively TRBD1 (6 bases). The germline V gene has CDR1 SGDLS and CDR2 YYNGEE. The CDR3 consists of 14 residues. V shed 4 bases and J shed 2 bases, with 12 bases lying between them. For the CDR3, the DNA is TGTGCCAGCAGCCAAACAGGGTCGAACTATGGCTACACCTTC. Translating gives CASSQTGSNYGYTF.

V usage is TRBV6-6 and J usage is TRBJ2-7, with 11 bases that match TRBD2. CDR1 MNHNY and CDR2 SVGAGI come from the germline V gene (reference sequence). The CDR3 spans 17 residues. V lost 5 bases, J lost 6 bases, and 15 bases stayed unmatched. The CDR3 coding sequence is TGTGCCAGCAGTCCCCCGGTGCTAGCGGGAGGCCCCTCCGAGCAGTACTTC. This translates into CASSPPVLAGGPSEQYF.

The chain couples TRBV3-1 (or the pseudogene TRBV3-2) to TRBJ2-1; 10 positions agree with TRBD2. V lost 4 bases and J lost 12; bases outside the gene matches: 12. Germline CDR1 and CDR2: LGHDT and YNNKEL (reference sequence). This CDR3 is 15 amino acids long. CDR3 DNA sequence: TGTGCCAGCAGCCGAGCGCTAGCGGGAGTGTTCGGGCAGTTCTTC. Residues: CASSRALAGVFGQFF.

V gene TRBV7-9 combines with J gene TRBJ1-5, with a tentative D call TRBD1 (6 bases). CDR3 length: 15 amino acids. Germline V gene lookup returns CDR1 SEHNR and CDR2 FQNEAQ (reference sequence). Trimming removed 0 bases from V and 5 bases from J, with 11 bases in between. CDR3 loop: CASSLAQAGDQPQHF. In DNA, the CDR3 is TGTGCCAGCAGCTTAGCGCAGGCAGGGGATCAGCCCCAGCATTTT.

This chain connects TRBV19 to TRBJ1-1; 8 bases match TRBD1. Germline V gene lookup returns CDR1 LNHDA and CDR2 SQIVND (reference sequence). V was pared by 7 bases and J by 0 bases, with 16 bases of the junction left unmatched. The CDR3 is made up of 18 amino acids. DNA for the CDR3: TGTGCCAGTACCCAGATGGGGGGGCCAGGGGGCATGAACACTGAAGCTTTCTTT. It specifies CASTQMGGPGGMNTEAFF.

The CDR3 nucleotides are TGTGCCAGTAGTCCCCCCGGCAGGGGGAATGAAGCTTTCTTT. This sequence encodes CASSPPGRGNEAFF. The J gene is TRBJ1-1, the V gene TRBV19; 7 bases fit TRBD1. Germline CDR1 reads LNHDA; CDR2 reads SQIVND (reference sequence). The J segment lost 7 bases and the V segment lost 5 bases, leaving 10 bases of the junction unmatched. The CDR3 covers 14 residues.

For this clone: The junction departs from germline at one end; a sequencing error may be responsible. The V call is TRBV4-3, the J call TRBJ2-3; 9 positions agree with TRBD2. CDR3 length equals 17 residues. Looked up from germline, CDR1 is LGHNA and CDR2 is YSLEER. The DNA for the CDR3 is TGCGCCAGCTGCCAAGGCGTGGTGGGCGGGGGGGCCGATACGCAGTATTTT. Amino acids: CASCQGVVGGGADTQYF.